The entry below describes one T cell receptor (beta chain). The record originates from a study of blood T cells in healthy people across ages. Donor samples were obtained from healthy Caucasian individuals from Russia, aged about 6 to 90. A second PCR of about 7 to 12 cycles used a sample-barcoded 5' primer and a J-beta primer mix. CDR3-containing paired-end reads numbered at least 2.5 million in each sample. TCRdb processed the 5' RACE reads anew with MiXCR; each CDR3 protein has one entry. The sample has over 600,000 distinct CDR3 sequences; roughly three fifths are singletons. The sample was blood. The origin of this receptor is a middle-aged man in good health.

The CDR3 sequence: CASSRTGTLSSYEQYF. The CDR3 nucleotides read TGTGCCAGCAGCCGAACCGGGACCCTCAGCTCCTACGAGCAGTACTTC. The rearrangement uses TRBV7-8 and TRBJ2-7, with D perhaps matching TRBD1 or TRBD2 (5 bases each). This CDR3 has 16 residues. Germline CDR1 is SGHVS and CDR2 is FQNEAQ. V lost 5 bases to trimming and J lost 0 bases, with 17 bases between them.